Listed below are T cell receptor beta chains from one sample, sequenced in a study of cytomegalovirus exposure and HLA in healthy donors. Method: immunoSEQ multiplex PCR; TCRdb's copy keeps in-frame clones and lacks some. The sample contains about 140,000 clones, less than 85% of which appear only once. Sample: PBMCs. The receptors here all came from a woman between 45 and 65 years old in good health and CMV-seropositive. CDR3s include the opening cysteine and the closing phenylalanine or tryptophan. D genes are given only for firm matches. Expanded clones get a size class; other rows say once, few or many, or leave the size out.

v_call	clone_size	j_call	d_call	cdr3_aa	cdr3_nt
TRBV6-1	few	TRBJ1-4	TRBD1	CASSEPGQGEEKLFF	TGTGCCAGCAGTGAACCGGGACAGGGCGAAGAAAAACTGTTTTTT
TRBV9	-	TRBJ1-2	TRBD1	CASSASPQGEYGYTF	TGTGCCAGCAGCGCGTCCCCCCAGGGGGAATATGGCTACACCTTC
TRBV11-2	-	TRBJ1-1	-	CASSPLTDSEAFF	TGTGCCAGCAGCCCCTTGACGGACTCCGAAGCTTTCTTT
TRBV6-5	-	TRBJ2-4	TRBD1	CASSSRTGGDIQYF	TGTGCCAGCAGTTCACGGACAGGGGGAGACATTCAGTACTTC
TRBV2	-	TRBJ2-7	TRBD1	CASSEEGTVEQYF	TGTGCCAGCAGTGAAGAGGGGACAGTCGAGCAGTACTTC
TRBV19	-	TRBJ1-1	TRBD1	CASRDRGSTEAFF	TGTGCCAGTAGGGACAGGGGCAGCACTGAAGCTTTCTTT
TRBV9	-	TRBJ2-3	TRBD2	CASSVASGADTQYF	TGTGCCAGCAGCGTAGCTAGCGGGGCGGATACGCAGTATTTT
TRBV5-1	-	TRBJ2-7	TRBD1	CASSFGTDYEQYF	TGCGCCAGCAGCTTCGGGACAGATTACGAGCAGTACTTC
TRBV4-2	-	TRBJ1-1	TRBD1	CASSQDGGQGAFF	TGTGCCAGCAGCCAAGATGGGGGACAGGGAGCTTTCTTT
TRBV18	-	TRBJ2-6	-	CASSVGATVSGANVLTF	TGTGCCAGCTCCGTGGGTGCGACAGTCTCTGGGGCCAACGTCCTGACTTTC
TRBV4-3	-	TRBJ2-1	TRBD1	CASSQGDSTYNEQFF	TGCGCCAGCAGCCAAGGGGACAGTACCTACAATGAGCAGTTCTTC
TRBV2	-	TRBJ2-7	TRBD2	CASSELAGGSGEQYF	TGTGCCAGCAGTGAACTAGCGGGGGGCTCGGGCGAGCAGTACTTC
TRBV7-6	-	TRBJ1-2	TRBD1	CASSLTGGESEGYTF	TGTGCCAGCAGCTTGACAGGGGGCGAAAGTGAAGGCTACACCTTC
TRBV7-2	-	TRBJ2-7	TRBD2	CASSLAVPSGGGEQYF	TGTGCCAGCAGCTTAGCCGTTCCTAGCGGGGGGGGCGAGCAGTACTTC
TRBV2	-	TRBJ1-2	TRBD1	CASSFGTGAGYTF	TGTGCCAGCAGCTTTGGGACAGGGGCTGGCTACACCTTC
TRBV29-1	-	TRBJ1-2	-	CSVWTREGYTF	TGCAGCGTTTGGACTCGGGAGGGCTACACCTTC
TRBV30	-	TRBJ2-7	TRBD2	CAWSGPSTSEYYEQYF	TGTGCCTGGAGCGGCCCCTCGACTAGCGAGTACTACGAGCAGTACTTC
TRBV19	-	TRBJ1-4	TRBD1	CASSIGGQPNEKLFF	TGTGCCAGTAGTATAGGGGGACAGCCTAATGAAAAACTGTTTTTT
TRBV27	-	TRBJ1-1	-	CASSSRTALSAFF	TGTGCCAGCAGTTCTCGGACAGCCTTATCGGCTTTCTTT
TRBV9	-	TRBJ2-3	-	CASTWEGGDTDTQYF	TGTGCCAGCACCTGGGAGGGGGGCGACACAGATACGCAGTATTTT
TRBV27	-	TRBJ2-7	-	CASSPMPGISSYEQYF	TGTGCCAGCAGTCCAATGCCGGGAATCAGCTCCTACGAGCAGTACTTC
TRBV7-3	-	TRBJ1-1	-	CASSLIGGDTEAFF	TGTGCCAGCAGCTTAATCGGCGGAGACACTGAAGCTTTCTTT
TRBV5-1	once	TRBJ2-7	TRBD1	CASGSTGEGYEQYF	TGCGCCAGCGGCTCGACAGGGGAAGGCTACGAGCAGTACTTC
TRBV6-6	-	TRBJ1-4	-	CASSLFSWSNEKLFF	TGTGCCAGCAGTTTATTCTCGTGGAGTAATGAAAAACTGTTTTTT
TRBV4-2	many	TRBJ2-1	-	CASSQEGGGPYNEQFF	TGTGCCAGCAGCCAAGAAGGAGGGGGCCCCTACAATGAGCAGTTCTTC
TRBV6-5	few	TRBJ1-5	-	CASSYGQDQPQHF	TGTGCCAGCAGTTACGGACAAGATCAGCCCCAGCATTTT
TRBV13	-	TRBJ2-7	-	CASSSRPAGSLGEQYF	TGTGCCAGCAGCTCCCGACCCGCCGGGTCATTGGGCGAGCAGTACTTC
TRBV7-2	-	TRBJ2-1	-	CASSPRPVNEQFF	TGTGCCAGCAGCCCTAGACCGGTCAATGAGCAGTTCTTC
TRBV7-3	-	TRBJ1-3	TRBD1	CASSRTGEGNTIYF	TGTGCCAGCAGCCGGACAGGGGAGGGAAACACCATATATTTT
TRBV11-3	few	TRBJ1-1	-	CASSLDRNTEAFF	TGTGCCAGCAGCTTAGACCGGAACACTGAAGCTTTCTTT
TRBV28	-	TRBJ2-7	TRBD1	CASSSSPGTVSYEQYF	TGTGCCAGCAGTTCCTCCCCCGGGACAGTCTCCTACGAGCAGTACTTC
TRBV4-2	-	TRBJ2-6	TRBD2	CASSVTSGSHSGANVLTF	TGTGCCAGCAGCGTAACTAGCGGGTCTCACTCTGGGGCCAACGTCCTGACTTTC
TRBV7-9	-	TRBJ2-5	-	CASSLERLDQYF	TGTGCCAGCAGCTTAGAACGGTTAGACCAGTACTTC
TRBV27	few	TRBJ1-1	-	CASSLQGQETEAFF	TGTGCCAGCAGCCTCCAGGGGCAGGAGACGGAAGCTTTCTTT
TRBV6-4	-	TRBJ2-2	-	CASSSDRYTGELFF	TGTGCCAGCAGTTCGGACAGATACACCGGGGAGCTGTTTTTT
TRBV5-3	few	TRBJ1-2	-	CARSCGGGRWNHYRYTF	TGTGCCAGAAGCTGTGGAGGAGGGCGTTGGAACCACTATCGCTACACCTTC
TRBV5-4	-	TRBJ2-7	-	CASSYQLRSSYEQYF	TGTGCCAGCAGCTACCAGCTGCGGAGCAGCTACGAGCAGTACTTC
TRBV6-5	-	TRBJ1-2	TRBD1	CASSYNQGDGYTF	TGTGCCAGCAGTTACAACCAGGGGGACGGCTACACCTTC
TRBV28	-	TRBJ2-2	-	CASSLLDRNTGELFF	TGTGCCAGCAGTTTACTCGATAGGAACACCGGGGAGCTGTTTTTT
TRBV19	-	TRBJ1-6	-	CASSITPRAADSPLHF	TGTGCCAGTAGTATTACGCCCAGGGCGGCGGATTCACCCCTCCACTTT
TRBV7-3	-	TRBJ2-1	TRBD1	CASSAQGVMGNEQFF	TGTGCCAGCAGCGCACAGGGGGTGATGGGTAATGAGCAGTTCTTC
TRBV30	-	TRBJ2-7	TRBD2	CAWTLSGGRGEQYF	TGTGCCTGGACCTTAAGCGGGGGACGGGGGGAGCAGTACTTC
TRBV4-1	-	TRBJ2-1	TRBD2	CASSLPGTSRYNEQFF	TGCGCCAGCAGCCTTCCCGGGACTAGTCGTTACAATGAGCAGTTCTTC
TRBV7-6	once	TRBJ1-5	-	CASSLFDRPSGRQPQHF	TGTGCCAGCAGCTTATTTGACAGGCCCTCCGGCAGACAGCCCCAGCATTTT
TRBV29-1	few	TRBJ2-7	TRBD1	CSGQTGESYEQYF	TGCAGCGGCCAGACAGGGGAGTCCTACGAGCAGTACTTC
TRBV2	-	TRBJ2-5	-	CASSGTDQETQYF	TGTGCCAGCAGTGGGACAGACCAAGAGACCCAGTACTTC